Listed below are T cell receptor beta chains from one sample, sequenced in a study of metastatic and nonmetastatic thyroid tumors. MiXCR was used by TCRdb to re-call the PCR reads. The sample lists under 95,000 clones; about 12% were seen once. Sequenced: blood. These receptors were collected from a female donor with papillary thyroid cancer or a benign thyroid nodule (not recorded which). Some clones in this sample may be carry-over from other donors' samples. The CDR3 runs from the conserved cysteine through the conserved F or W. A D gene is named only where the DNA matches it firmly. The listing skips clone size in some rows; elsewhere it reads once, few, many or a size class.

-,few,TRBV7-8,TRBJ2-2,TGTGCCAGCAGCTTATCCGCAGATTCTCCCACCGGTGAGCTGTTTTTT,CASSLSADSPTGELFF
TRBD2,many,TRBV11-2,TRBJ2-7,TGTGCCAGCAGCTTAGGGGGGACTAGCGGGAGTCCATACGAGCAGTACTTC,CASSLGGTSGSPYEQYF
-,-,TRBV5-1,TRBJ2-5,TGCGCCAGCAGCTTGGCTGGTACAGTAGAAGAGACCCAGTACTTC,CASSLAGTVEETQYF
-,many,TRBV27,TRBJ2-1,TGTGCCAGCAGTGAGGTCGGGAATAACAATGAGCAGTTCTTC,CASSEVGNNNEQFF
-,many,TRBV19,TRBJ1-2,TGTGCCAGTAGTATAGATGTCGACGGAACCTATGGCTACACCTTC,CASSIDVDGTYGYTF
TRBD1,many,TRBV5-1,TRBJ2-5,TGCGCCAGCAGCTTGGTTCCCCGAGGGGGCGAGACCCAGTACTTC,CASSLVPRGGETQYF
-,many,TRBV5-1,TRBJ2-5,TGCGCCAGCAGCTTCTCGGGCGCGAGAGAGACCCAGTACTTC,CASSFSGARETQYF
-,-,TRBV11-1,TRBJ2-3,TGTGCCAGCAGCGCGGGAATAGCGGACAAAGATACGCAGTATTTT,CASSAGIADKDTQYF
TRBD1,many,TRBV6-1,TRBJ1-3,TGTGCCAGCAGTGAGGGACAGGGTATTGGAAACACCATATATTTT,CASSEGQGIGNTIYF
TRBD2,many,TRBV20-1,TRBJ2-1,TGCAGTGCTAGGTTTGCTGGCGGCGGGAGTCGGAATGAGCAGTTCTTC,CSARFAGGGSRNEQFF
TRBD2,many,TRBV7-3,TRBJ2-3,TGTGCCAGCAGCTCGACTAGCGGGAGTGGGAGGGATACGCAGTATTTT,CASSSTSGSGRDTQYF
TRBD1,many,TRBV10-3,TRBJ1-1,TGTGCCATCACGACAGGGGGCAGGACCACTGAAGCTTTCTTT,CAITTGGRTTEAFF
-,-,TRBV13,TRBJ1-4,TGTGCCAGCAGCTCCACTAGGACAGCCCTCCGAGGTGAAAAACTGTTTTTT,CASSSTRTALRGEKLFF
TRBD2,many,TRBV6-1,TRBJ2-3,TGTGCCAGCAGTGACCATGGGACTAGCGGGAGCCCAGATACGCAGTATTTT,CASSDHGTSGSPDTQYF
-,many,TRBV19,TRBJ1-1,TGTGCCAGTAAGCACGAATCTCAGAACACTGAAGCTTTCTTT,CASKHESQNTEAFF
-,-,TRBV5-1,TRBJ2-3,TGCGCCAGCAGCTTGGGGCTAGAAGATACGCAGTATTTT,CASSLGLEDTQYF
-,-,TRBV11-2,TRBJ2-1,TGTGCCAGCAGCTTAGATCCGGGGTTTTGGGATGAGCAGTTCTTC,CASSLDPGFWDEQFF
-,-,TRBV19,TRBJ2-4,TGTGCCAGTAGTTTGCGGAATTCGCTAGCCAAAAACATTCAGTACTTC,CASSLRNSLAKNIQYF
TRBD1,many,TRBV18,TRBJ1-4,TGTGCCAGCTCACCGGTTGGACAGGGTAATGAAAAACTGTTTTTT,CASSPVGQGNEKLFF
-,many,TRBV12-3/TRBV12-4,TRBJ1-5,TGTGCCAGCAGTTTATTATTATCAGGAGTCAATCAGCCCCAGCATTTT,CASSLLLSGVNQPQHF
-,many,TRBV28,TRBJ2-2,TGTGCCAGCAGTTTAGGCACCGGGGAGCTGTTTTTT,CASSLGTGELFF
-,-,TRBV5-1,TRBJ1-1,TGCGCCAGCAGCCCTGACAGTGACACTGAAGCTTTCTTT,CASSPDSDTEAFF
-,many,TRBV18,TRBJ1-2,TGTGCCAGCTCAACCGGACAGAACTATGGCTACACCTTC,CASSTGQNYGYTF
-,many,TRBV12-3/TRBV12-4,TRBJ2-1,TGTGCCAGTCGTTTAATAATTGAGGGCCGATCGTTCTTC,CASRLIIEGRSFF